These 24 T cell receptor beta chains originate from one sample sequenced in a study of Ad26.COV2.S vaccination and SARS-CoV-2 variants. Libraries were prepared by immunoSEQ multiplex PCR; TCRdb keeps only in-frame clonotypes and omits some of them. Found here are roughly 450,000 clones, approximately 90% of them singletons; the top ten hold 10% to 15%. Treatment noted: roughly 20 received Ad26.COV2.S at low or high dose, single or two shots; 5 received placebo; per-sample allocation not given. Sampling was done on day 63 after the first vaccine or placebo injection. Sample: peripheral blood, taken in a trial of Ad26.COV2.S vaccine versus placebo. The receptors shown here come from a person aged 18-65 years who received the Ad26.COV2.S COVID-19 vaccine or a placebo.

The chain employs TRBV11-2 and TRBJ2-7, with TRBD1 matching 7 bases. This CDR3 is built from 14 residues. Trimming cost V 5 bases and J 0 bases; bases outside gene matches: 4. Looked up from germline, CDR1 is SGHAT and CDR2 is FQNNGV. This CDR3 is CASSPRQGSYEQYF. The CDR3 coding sequence is TGTGCCAGCAGCCCCCGACAGGGCTCCTACGAGCAGTACTTC.

The J gene is TRBJ2-7, the V gene TRBV14; 11 positions match TRBD2. Trimming took 1 base from V and 5 from J; bases not matched to a gene: 4. The CDR3 is made up of 15 amino acids. CDR1 and CDR2 (germline): SGHDN, FVKESK. DNA for the CDR3: TGTGCCAGCAGCCAAGTACTAGCGGGAGTAAACGAGCAGTACTTC. This encodes CASSQVLAGVNEQYF.

The sample holds a few counts of this clone. The CDR3 here is CASSLARTGELFF. CDR3 in DNA: TGTGCCAGCAGCTTAGCAAGGACCGGGGAGCTGTTTTTT. The V call is TRBV7-2, the J call TRBJ2-2; D ambiguous. Germline V gives CDR1 SGHTA, CDR2 FQGNSA. V was trimmed by 0 bases and J by 5 bases, leaving 4 bases between them. The CDR3 totals 13 residues.

This clone has just one count. Germline and junction disagree at one end, which may indicate a read error. The genes are TRBV27 and TRBJ2-7, with 12 positions matching TRBD1. Germline V gives CDR1 MNHEY, CDR2 SMNVEV (reference sequence). The CDR3 is made up of 16 amino acids. CDR3 region: CASSLSGQGAFNEQYF. CDR3 sequence (DNA): TGTGCCAGCAGCTTATCGGGACAGGGGGCTTTCAACGAGCAGTACTTC.

The chain is built from TRBV6-5 and TRBJ2-1; TRBD1 agrees at 8 bases. This CDR3 is built from 15 residues. The V segment lost 4 bases and the J segment 3 bases; nucleotides outside the gene matches: 5. Germline values: CDR1 MNHEY, CDR2 SVGAGI. The CDR3 nucleotides are TGTGCCAGCAGTTCCGCGGGACAGGACTACAATGAGCAGTTCTTC. It specifies CASSSAGQDYNEQFF.

V is TRBV3-1 (or the pseudogene TRBV3-2) and J is TRBJ2-2, with 9 positions matching TRBD1. Trimming cost V 0 bases and J 4 bases; bases outside gene matches: 3. Germline V gene lookup returns CDR1 LGHDT and CDR2 YNNKEL (reference sequence). The length of the CDR3 is 16 residues. CDR3 protein: CASSQDNRGPTGELFF. CDR3 nucleotide sequence: TGTGCCAGCAGCCAAGACAACAGGGGGCCCACCGGGGAGCTGTTTTTT.

The V gene is TRBV30, the J gene TRBJ2-7, with 8 bases lining up with TRBD1. This CDR3 has 14 residues. Germline V gives CDR1 GTSNPN, CDR2 SVGIG (reference sequence). V lost 1 base and J lost 4; bases outside the gene matches: 6. CDR3 in amino acids: CAWSAIRGQYEQYF. The CDR3 nucleotides read TGTGCCTGGAGTGCCATCAGGGGGCAATACGAGCAGTACTTC.

The chain uses TRBV5-1 and TRBJ2-3; perhaps D is TRBD1 or TRBD2 (5 bases each). Looked up from germline, CDR1 is SGHRS and CDR2 is YFSETQ. The CDR3 loop spans 15 amino acids. With 0 bases removed from V and 0 bases from J, the gap between germline ends came to 8 bases. Here the CDR3 DNA reads TGCGCCAGCAGCTTGGGGGGGTCCAGCACAGATACGCAGTATTTT. It translates to CASSLGGSSTDTQYF.

This chain joins TRBV28 and TRBJ1-3; D not resolved. V was cut by 8 bases and J by 0 bases, with 11 bases left in between. The CDR3 is 14 amino acids. Germline V lookup: CDR1 MDHEN, CDR2 SYDVKM. This CDR3 is CASRTGVSGNTIYF. The CDR3 nucleotides are TGTGCCAGCCGGACGGGAGTCTCTGGAAACACCATATATTTT.

The CDR3 loop is CASSLTSTSRGTDTQYF. The DNA for the CDR3 is TGTGCCAGCAGCTTGACTAGCACCTCGCGGGGCACAGATACGCAGTATTTT. The genes are TRBV5-6 and TRBJ2-3; weak D call: TRBD2 (6 bases). The V end lost 1 base, the J end lost 1 base, and 16 bases lay between the germline ends. This CDR3 spans 17 amino acids. Germline V gene data show CDR1 as SGHDT and CDR2 as YYEEEE.

The chain employs TRBV11-2 and TRBJ2-2, with D unresolved. CDR1 is SGHAT and CDR2 is FQNNGV in the germline V gene. The V gene lost 5 bases and the J gene lost 7 bases, with 8 bases spanning the gap. This CDR3 contains 12 residues. The CDR3 region is CASSPPGGELFF. As DNA, the CDR3 is TGTGCCAGCAGCCCACCGGGCGGGGAGCTGTTTTTT.

The rearrangement uses TRBV30 and TRBJ2-5, with D perhaps TRBD2 (6 bases). Trimming removed 3 bases at V and 3 bases at J, with 17 bases between. Germline V lookup: CDR1 GTSNPN, CDR2 SVGIG (reference sequence). The CDR3 contains 15 residues. This CDR3 reads CAWSELAFGEETQYF. The CDR3 bases are TGTGCCTGGAGCGAACTAGCATTTGGGGAAGAGACCCAGTACTTC.

V gene TRBV3-1 (or the pseudogene TRBV3-2) combines with J gene TRBJ2-1; TRBD2 matches 10 bases. The CDR3 has 16 residues. Trimming cost V 6 bases and J 3 bases; bases outside gene matches: 8. Germline V gene sequence: CDR1 LGHDT, CDR2 YNNKEL (reference sequence). CDR3 bases: TGTGCCAGCAGACCCTTCCGGACTAGCGGCTACAATGAGCAGTTCTTC. This translates into CASRPFRTSGYNEQFF.

The rearrangement joins TRBV27 to TRBJ1-1; TRBD1 matches 10 bases. This CDR3 region has 17 residues. CDR1 and CDR2 (germline): MNHEY, SMNVEV (reference sequence). V trimming: 3 bases; J trimming: 0 bases; junction bases outside the gene matches: 7. The DNA for the CDR3 is TGTGCCAGCAGTTTGGCCGGGACAGGGGAAATGAACACTGAAGCTTTCTTT. It translates to CASSLAGTGEMNTEAFF.

This chain uses TRBV4-1 with TRBJ2-5; TRBD2 aligns across 11 bases. CDR3 length: 17 residues. Germline V lookup: CDR1 MGHRA, CDR2 YSYEKL. V trimming: 0 bases; J trimming: 4 bases; junction bases outside the gene matches: 7. The CDR3 here is CASSQELPLAGVETQYF. The CDR3 nucleotides are TGCGCCAGCAGCCAAGAGCTACCACTAGCGGGGGTAGAGACCCAGTACTTC.

This chain connects TRBV9 to TRBJ2-1; maybe TRBD2 (6 bases). Trimming cost V 3 bases and J 9 bases, with 16 bases left between them. CDR3 length: 14 residues. Germline values: CDR1 SGDLS, CDR2 YYNGEE. The chain's CDR3 is CASSARLGLAEQFF. The CDR3 DNA sequence: TGTGCCAGCAGCGCCAGACTAGGTTTGGCTGAGCAGTTCTTC.

This rearrangement joins TRBV5-1 to TRBJ2-7; tentative D call: TRBD2 (6 bases). Germline V lookup: CDR1 SGHRS, CDR2 YFSETQ. The V end was cut by 4 bases, the J end by 6 bases, with 17 bases between. CDR3 size: 14 residues. The CDR3 loop is CASSGNTPGGEQYF. CDR3 bases: TGCGCCAGCAGCGGAAACACTCCCGGGGGCGAGCAGTACTTC.

The rearrangement links TRBV9 to TRBJ2-7; 12 bases match TRBD2. This CDR3 comprises 14 residues. Unmatched junction bases numbered 4, after V lost 3 bases and J lost 6 bases. Germline V lookup: CDR1 SGDLS, CDR2 YYNGEE. The CDR3 here is CASSALAGGTEQYF. DNA for the CDR3: TGTGCCAGCAGCGCACTAGCGGGAGGTACCGAGCAGTACTTC.

DNA for the CDR3: TGTGCCTGGAGGGGGACTAGCGGCCGGTCCGGTGAGCAGTACTTC. It yields the protein CAWRGTSGRSGEQYF. V and J are TRBV30 and TRBJ2-7; TRBD2 agrees at 11 bases. The V and J ends lost 3 bases and 7 bases, in that order; junction bases with no gene match: 11. Germline V CDR1 and CDR2: GTSNPN, SVGIG (reference sequence). This CDR3 is 15 amino acids long.

V is TRBV11-2 and J is TRBJ1-1; maybe TRBD1 (6 bases). Per the germline V gene, CDR1 is SGHAT and CDR2 is FQNNGV. V was cut by 1 base and J by 3 bases, with 12 bases left in between. This CDR3 is built from 15 residues. The CDR3 protein is CASSLAGGADTEAFF. As DNA, the CDR3 is TGTGCCAGCAGCTTAGCTGGGGGCGCGGACACTGAAGCTTTCTTT. The full variable domain, with the rest looked up from reference TRBV11-2 and TRBJ1-1, is EAGVAQSPRYKIIEKRQSVAFWCNPISGHATLYWYQQILGQGPKLLIQFQNNGVVDDSQLPKDRFSAERLKGVDSTLKIQPAKLEDSAVYLCASSLAGGADTEAFFGQGTRLTVV.

The genes are TRBV7-9 and TRBJ2-5, with D maybe TRBD2 (6 bases). V was shortened by 3 bases and J by 2 bases, with 16 bases between the two germline ends. CDR3 length: 16 residues. Per germline, CDR1 SEHNR and CDR2 FQNEAQ (reference sequence). CDR3 in DNA: TGTGCCAGCAGCTTTGGATACGGGAGCCAACAAGAGACCCAGTACTTC. It specifies CASSFGYGSQQETQYF. The variable domain in full, with the rest retrieved from reference TRBV7-9 and TRBJ2-5, is DTGVSQNPRHKITKRGQNVTFRCDPISEHNRLYWYRQTLGQGPEFLTYFQNEAQLEKSRLLSDRFSAERPKGSFSTLEIQRTEQGDSAMYLCASSFGYGSQQETQYFGPGTRLLVL.

The chain recombines TRBV24-1 with TRBJ2-3; D possibly uses TRBD1 or TRBD2 (6 bases each). Germline V CDR1 and CDR2: KGHDR, SFDVKD. V shed 9 bases and J shed 14 bases, with 20 bases lying between them. CDR3 length: 12 residues. CDR3 region: CATSFRGPFRYF. The CDR3 DNA reads TGTGCCACCTCATTCCGGGGGCCTTTCCGGTATTTT.

This chain connects TRBV12-3 or TRBV12-4 to TRBJ2-1, with D maybe TRBD2 (5 bases). CDR3 length equals 12 residues. The V end lost 3 bases, the J end lost 8 bases, and 8 bases lay between the germline ends. The CDR3, as DNA: TGTGCCAGCAGTTTCGGGGATTATGAGCAGTTCTTC. Translating it yields CASSFGDYEQFF.

The chain has TRBV5-1 and TRBJ2-1, with 11 bases matching TRBD2. Looked up from germline, CDR1 is SGHRS and CDR2 is YFSETQ. Trimming removed 4 bases from V and 5 bases from J; junction bases left unmatched: 11. This CDR3 is 17 amino acids long. For the CDR3, the DNA is TGCGCCAGCAGCAAACGGACTAGCGGGTCAGGAAACAATGAGCAGTTCTTC. It yields the protein CASSKRTSGSGNNEQFF. Based on the CDR3 plus reference TRBV5-1 and TRBJ2-1, the full variable domain is KAGVTQTPRYLIKTRGQQVTLSCSPISGHRSVSWYQQTPGQGLQFLFEYFSETQRNKGNFPGRFSGRQFSNSRSEMNVSTLELGDSALYLCASSKRTSGSGNNEQFFGPGTRLTVL.